What follows are 32 T cell receptor beta chains derived from one specimen sequenced in a study of blood T cell repertoires in COVID-19. Assay: immunoSEQ multiplex PCR; the TCRdb copy retains only in-frame clones and omits some. The table includes around 160,000 clones, around four fifths detected once. Sequencing was carried out using peripheral blood. The receptor source for this set is a human donor in a cohort sampled during active COVID-19.

This clone was seen once. The gene calls are TRBV30 and TRBJ1-2, with D possibly TRBD1 on 5 matching bases. Germline CDR1 GTSNPN, CDR2 SVGIG (reference sequence). This CDR3 is built from 13 residues. V was shortened by 3 bases and J by 2 bases, with 10 bases between the two germline ends. This CDR3 is CAWRKTANYGYTF. The DNA of the CDR3 is TGTGCCTGGAGAAAGACAGCAAACTATGGCTACACCTTC.

The chain employs TRBV7-6 and TRBJ1-6; D remains ambiguous. Trimming shortened V by 2 bases and J by 2 bases, and 4 bases separated the two germline ends. This CDR3 has 14 residues. Germline lookup yields CDR1 SGHVS and CDR2 FNYEAQ. CDR3 coding DNA: TGTGCCAGCAGCTTAAACACCTATAATTCACCCCTCCACTTT. This codes for CASSLNTYNSPLHF.

The genes are TRBV9 and TRBJ1-2; TRBD1 agrees at 11 bases. This CDR3 has 14 amino acids. Germline V CDR1 and CDR2: SGDLS, YYNGEE. V lost 3 bases, J lost 8 bases, and 6 bases stayed unmatched. The CDR3 DNA reads TGTGCCAGCAGCGGTGGACAGGGGGCAAGGGGCTACACCTTC. Its translation: CASSGGQGARGYTF.

In its sample, this clone was seen a few times. V gene TRBV30 combines with J gene TRBJ1-2; 7 bases fit TRBD1. The J segment lost 5 bases and the V segment lost 5 bases, leaving 2 bases of the junction unmatched. The germline V gene encodes CDR1 GTSNPN and CDR2 SVGIG (reference sequence). The CDR3 has 11 residues. This chain's CDR3 is CAWDRAYGYTF. The CDR3, as DNA: TGTGCCTGGGACAGGGCGTATGGCTACACCTTC.

The rearrangement links TRBV27 to TRBJ1-1, with D maybe TRBD1 (5 bases). The CDR3 consists of 13 residues. Germline CDR1 and CDR2: MNHEY and SMNVEV (reference sequence). Trimming left V 3 bases short and J 4 bases short, with 9 bases between. CDR3 coding DNA: TGTGCCAGCAGTTTGAGGGGACTCACTGAAGCTTTCTTT. As protein: CASSLRGLTEAFF.

The rearrangement joins TRBV7-2 to TRBJ1-5, with D hard to call. The CDR3 runs to 14 residues. The V end lost 1 base, the J end lost 6 bases, and 10 bases lay between the germline ends. Germline loops: CDR1 SGHTA, CDR2 FQGNSA. The CDR3: CASSLESRSQPQHF. The CDR3 DNA reads as TGTGCCAGCAGCTTAGAGTCCCGTAGTCAGCCCCAGCATTTT.

The rearrangement joins TRBV24-1 to TRBJ1-5; possible D gene TRBD1, 5 bases. This CDR3 comprises 14 residues. Germline V gene lookup returns CDR1 KGHDR and CDR2 SFDVKD. Trimming took 4 bases from V and 5 from J, leaving 11 bases between them. Written as DNA, the CDR3 is TGTGCCACCAGTGACGCCGGGGGGTATCAGCCCCAGCATTTT. Encoded protein: CATSDAGGYQPQHF.

This clone was counted a few times. The CDR3 is CATSSGGASKNIQYF. As DNA, the CDR3 is TGTGCCACCAGCAGTGGGGGGGCGTCCAAAAACATTCAGTACTTC. The chain links TRBV15 to TRBJ2-4; possibly TRBD2 for D (7 bases). V lost 3 bases and J lost 2, with 11 bases in between. This CDR3 is 15 amino acids long. Germline values: CDR1 LNHNV, CDR2 YYDKDF (reference sequence).

This chain connects TRBV6-5 to TRBJ2-7; 7 bases are shared with TRBD1. The CDR3 covers 15 residues. Germline CDR1 is MNHEY and CDR2 is SVGAGI. The V gene end was trimmed by 6 bases and the J gene end by 0 bases; junction bases not matched to a gene: 8. The CDR3 reads CASRTTGVSSYEQYF. CDR3 in DNA: TGTGCCAGCAGAACAACAGGGGTCTCCTCCTACGAGCAGTACTTC.

This clone has just one count. The V call is TRBV5-1, the J call TRBJ1-2, with D possibly TRBD1 on 5 matching bases. The V gene's germline CDR1 is SGHRS and CDR2 YFSETQ. V gave up 0 bases and J gave up 6 bases, with 12 bases separating them. The CDR3 totals 14 residues. The CDR3 nucleotides are TGCGCCAGCAGCTTGGGAGGAGTCAGGGATGGCTACACCTTC. The encoded protein is CASSLGGVRDGYTF. Supplemented by reference TRBV5-1 and TRBJ1-2, the full variable domain reads KAGVTQTPRYLIKTRGQQVTLSCSPISGHRSVSWYQQTPGQGLQFLFEYFSETQRNKGNFPGRFSGRQFSNSRSEMNVSTLELGDSALYLCASSLGGVRDGYTFGSGTRLTVV.

The chain couples TRBV2 to TRBJ2-7; the match to TRBD1 covers 8 bases. The CDR3 spans 14 residues. Germline assignment: CDR1 SNHLY and CDR2 FYNNEI. V shed 5 bases and J 7 bases; nucleotides not matched to a gene: 10. CDR3 amino acids: CASSQVDRVGEQYF. CDR3 DNA: TGTGCCAGCAGTCAGGTGGACAGGGTAGGGGAGCAGTACTTC.

This rearrangement joins TRBV30 to TRBJ1-2, with TRBD1 as a possible D gene (5 bases). This CDR3 is built from 16 residues. V was trimmed by 0 bases and J by 7 bases, leaving 21 bases between them. Germline loops: CDR1 GTSNPN, CDR2 SVGIG (reference sequence). The CDR3 nucleotides are TGTGCCTGGAGTGTACCAGGGAAAGGCGTTAAGGGTGGCTACACCTTC. Protein: CAWSVPGKGVKGGYTF.

This clone was observed a few times. V and J are TRBV11-2 and TRBJ1-4, with D possibly being TRBD1 (5 bases). The CDR3 runs to 16 residues. The germline gives CDR1 SGHAT, CDR2 FQNNGV. Trimming pared 5 bases from V and 5 bases from J, leaving 18 bases between. The CDR3 nucleotides read TGTGCCAGCAGCCGGGGGTGGCAAACTGAGAATGAAAAACTGTTTTTT. It yields the protein CASSRGWQTENEKLFF.

The CDR3 region has the DNA TGTGCCAGCAGTTTGTCGGTTTCTAACTATGGCTACACCTTC. This translates into CASSLSVSNYGYTF. This chain uses TRBV28 with TRBJ1-2, with no clear D. CDR3 length: 14 residues. Looked up from germline, CDR1 is MDHEN and CDR2 is SYDVKM. V was pared by 3 bases and J by 0 bases, with 8 bases between.

In this sample, this clone turned up once. The genes are TRBV15 and TRBJ2-3, with D tentatively TRBD1 (5 bases). The CDR3 contains 15 residues. Trimming removed 1 base at V and 2 bases at J, with 10 bases between. In germline, CDR1 is LNHNV, CDR2 YYDKDF (reference sequence). CDR3 nucleotide sequence: TGTGCCACCAGCAGAGGGGGCTTTTCCACAGATACGCAGTATTTT. Its protein is CATSRGGFSTDTQYF.

This chain joins TRBV4-1 and TRBJ2-7; D gene unclear. Germline values: CDR1 MGHRA, CDR2 YSYEKL. V lost 1 base to trimming and J lost 0 bases, with 10 bases between them. The length of the CDR3 is 15 residues. The CDR3 sequence is CASSQVWAASYEQYF. In DNA, the CDR3 is TGCGCCAGCAGCCAAGTATGGGCAGCCTCCTACGAGCAGTACTTC.

This clone was seen only once. The chain couples TRBV10-3 to TRBJ2-2, with 9 positions matching TRBD1. Germline CDR1 ENHRY, CDR2 SYGVKD. With V trimmed by 6 bases and J by 5 bases, 7 bases remained unmatched. The CDR3 has 15 amino acids. CDR3 nucleotides: TGTGCCATCAGGCCCCGACAGGGGGTAACCGGGGAGCTGTTTTTT. Residues: CAIRPRQGVTGELFF.

The chain joins TRBV18 to TRBJ2-1; maybe TRBD2 (5 bases). Trimming took 3 bases from V and 7 from J, leaving 13 bases between them. This CDR3 contains 14 residues. CDR1 is KGHSH, CDR2 LQKENI, per germline. The DNA of the CDR3 is TGTGCCAGCTCACCCGGGATGAGGGATAATGAGCAGTTCTTC. It translates to CASSPGMRDNEQFF.

The chain uses TRBV3-1 (or the pseudogene TRBV3-2) and TRBJ2-6, with TRBD2 matching 9 bases. The germline V gene has CDR1 LGHDT and CDR2 YNNKEL (reference sequence). V lost 0 bases to trimming and J lost 0 bases; unmatched junction nucleotides: 6. The length of the CDR3 is 19 residues. Here the CDR3 reads CASSQDERGVSSGANVLTF. The CDR3 DNA follows: TGTGCCAGCAGCCAAGACGAGCGGGGGGTTTCCTCTGGGGCCAACGTCCTGACTTTC.

The CDR3 bases are TGTGCCAGCAGGCCGGGGGGACAGGGTTCCGAGCAGTACTTC. It codes for CASRPGGQGSEQYF. The chain links TRBV7-9 to TRBJ2-7; 9 nucleotides line up with TRBD1. Per germline, CDR1 SEHNR and CDR2 FQNEAQ (reference sequence). This CDR3 region has 14 residues. V shed 6 bases and J 6 bases; nucleotides not matched to a gene: 9. The variable domain in full, completed from reference TRBV7-9 and TRBJ2-7, reads DTGVSQNPRHKITKRGQNVTFRCDPISEHNRLYWYRQTLGQGPEFLTYFQNEAQLEKSRLLSDRFSAERPKGSFSTLEIQRTEQGDSAMYLCASRPGGQGSEQYFGPGTRLTVT.

The chain joins TRBV5-1 to TRBJ2-3; 7 nucleotides line up with TRBD1. Germline V gene sequence: CDR1 SGHRS, CDR2 YFSETQ. The CDR3 extends over 15 amino acids. J lost 4 bases, V lost 4 bases, and 9 bases had no gene match. This CDR3 reads CASSGVQGTADTQYF. DNA of the CDR3: TGCGCCAGCAGCGGTGTACAGGGGACCGCAGATACGCAGTATTTT.

The table lists this clone with a count of one. J is TRBJ1-1 and V is TRBV5-6; possible D gene TRBD1, 5 bases. The germline V gene encodes CDR1 SGHDT and CDR2 YYEEEE. Trimming took off 3 bases at V and 6 bases at J, with 21 bases between the two ends. The CDR3 loop spans 16 amino acids. The CDR3 region is CASSSLQEGRFPEAFF. CDR3 coding DNA: TGTGCCAGCAGCTCCCTACAGGAGGGAAGGTTCCCTGAAGCTTTCTTT.

The chain is built from TRBV7-8 and TRBJ1-2; 7 bases are a match to TRBD1. Germline CDR1 reads SGHVS; CDR2 reads FQNEAQ. Trimming at V came to 5 bases and at J to 4 bases, leaving 7 bases not matched to a gene. The CDR3 is 14 amino acids. CDR3: CASSRGGTAYGYTF. The CDR3 DNA follows: TGTGCCAGCAGCCGAGGGGGGACAGCCTATGGCTACACCTTC.

This sequence joins TRBV29-1 and TRBJ2-7; D not resolved. Trimming removed 3 bases from V and 5 bases from J, with 8 bases in between. Germline V gene sequence: CDR1 SQVTM, CDR2 ANQGSEA. This CDR3 is built from 11 residues. The CDR3 loop reads CSVDVGDEQYF. Here the CDR3 DNA reads TGCAGCGTTGATGTAGGAGACGAGCAGTACTTC.

This rearrangement joins TRBV11-3 to TRBJ2-7; the D is unclear. This CDR3 spans 14 amino acids. V lost 0 bases, J lost 3 bases, and 9 bases lay in between. Germline CDR1 reads SGHNT; CDR2 reads YENEEA. In nucleotides, the CDR3 is TGTGCCAGCAGCTTAGAGGGCCGATTCTACGAGCAGTACTTC. Encoded protein: CASSLEGRFYEQYF.

This clone was seen a single time. V gene TRBV7-2 combines with J gene TRBJ1-3; 11 nucleotides match TRBD1. Germline lookup yields CDR1 SGHTA and CDR2 FQGNSA. V lost 5 bases, J lost 4 bases, and 13 bases stayed unmatched. The CDR3 totals 18 residues. CDR3 sequence (DNA): TGTGCCAGCAGCCAGGACAGGGGGCAAGTTGGTTGGGGAAACACCATATATTTT. Protein sequence: CASSQDRGQVGWGNTIYF.

This clone was counted only a few times. This chain links TRBV4-2 with TRBJ2-1, with a weak D call TRBD1 (5 bases). Trimming removed 0 bases from V and 4 bases from J, with 7 bases in between. This CDR3 is built from 14 residues. CDR1 LGHNA and CDR2 YNFKEQ come from the germline V gene. The CDR3 region is CASSQEKGYNEQFF. In DNA form, the CDR3 reads TGTGCCAGCAGCCAAGAAAAGGGGTACAATGAGCAGTTCTTC.

The V and J genes are TRBV27 and TRBJ2-7, with 10 bases that match TRBD1. The CDR3 is made up of 14 amino acids. With 5 bases clipped from V and 5 bases from J, the junction kept 6 bases outside the gene matches. Germline V gives CDR1 MNHEY, CDR2 SMNVEV (reference sequence). The CDR3 DNA reads as TGTGCCAGCAGTCACCGGGACAGGGGCCACGAGCAGTACTTC. Its protein is CASSHRDRGHEQYF.

This clone was recorded once. The CDR3 coding sequence is TGTGCCAGCAGCTTAGACACGTACTATGGCTACACCTTC. Translated: CASSLDTYYGYTF. The rearrangement links TRBV5-6 to TRBJ1-2; D remains unclear. The CDR3 runs to 13 residues. The germline V and J ends were trimmed by 2 bases and 3 bases, with 8 bases remaining between them. Germline V CDR1 and CDR2: SGHDT, YYEEEE.

V is TRBV29-1 and J is TRBJ2-2; 8 nucleotides agree with TRBD1. V lost 4 bases and J lost 5; bases outside the gene matches: 12. In germline, CDR1 is SQVTM, CDR2 ANQGSEA. The CDR3 length is 16 residues. CDR3: CSVVGPSQGATGELFF. CDR3 DNA sequence: TGCAGCGTTGTGGGGCCCAGTCAGGGGGCAACCGGGGAGCTGTTTTTT.

The chain recombines TRBV11-3 with TRBJ2-5, with D hard to call. V lost 2 bases and J 1 base, leaving 8 bases between the germline ends. The length of the CDR3 is 14 residues. Germline CDR1 and CDR2: SGHNT and YENEEA. The CDR3 nucleotides read TGTGCCAGCAGCTTATGGGCACCCCAAGAGACCCAGTACTTC. This gives the protein CASSLWAPQETQYF.

The chain carries TRBV5-4 and TRBJ1-2; possible D gene TRBD1, 6 bases. Trimming stripped 0 bases from V and 4 bases from J, with 16 bases between. This CDR3 spans 16 amino acids. Germline CDR1 SGHNT, CDR2 YYREEE (reference sequence). CDR3: CASSLAVRGSGYGYTF. CDR3 DNA sequence: TGTGCCAGCAGCTTGGCCGTGAGGGGGTCGGGCTATGGCTACACCTTC. The full variable domain, in which reference TRBV5-4 and TRBJ1-2 provide the parts outside the CDR3, is ETGVTQSPTHLIKTRGQQVTLRCSSQSGHNTVSWYQQALGQGPQFIFQYYREEENGRGNFPPRFSGLQFPNYSSELNVNALELDDSALYLCASSLAVRGSGYGYTFGSGTRLTVV.